The 13 T cell receptor beta chains reported below all come from one sample, sequenced in a study of T cells after yellow fever vaccination. TCRdb reprocessed the 5' RACE reads with MiXCR, giving one entry per CDR3 protein. The table records about 240,000 distinct CDR3 sequences, 6.9% of them present only once. Material: CD4+ T cells sorted from PBMCs, obtained 15 days after the yellow fever booster vaccination. These receptors all come from a man aged 25-45 years who received the YFV17D yellow fever vaccine.

This clonotype was seen many times. The chain joins TRBV5-1 to TRBJ2-7; TRBD1 aligns across 9 bases. The CDR3 loop spans 14 amino acids. J lost 2 bases, V lost 3 bases, and 3 bases had no gene match. Germline CDR1 is SGHRS and CDR2 is YFSETQ. CDR3 amino acids: CASSWGQGTYEQYF. The CDR3 coding sequence is TGCGCCAGCAGCTGGGGACAGGGTACCTACGAGCAGTACTTC.

This chain joins TRBV10-3 and TRBJ1-2, with D tentatively TRBD1 (6 bases). The germline V and J ends were trimmed by 7 bases and 3 bases, with 15 bases remaining between them. The CDR3 is 14 amino acids. Germline CDR1 reads ENHRY; CDR2 reads SYGVKD. CDR3 coding DNA: TGTGCCATCACAAAAGCAGGGGACGACTATGGCTACACCTTC. It yields the protein CAITKAGDDYGYTF.

CDR3 in amino acids: CASSSDRGLSNQPQHF. The CDR3 nucleotides read TGTGCCAGCAGTTCTGACAGGGGGCTCAGCAATCAGCCCCAGCATTTT. V and J are TRBV6-2 or TRBV6-3 and TRBJ1-5; 10 bases are a match to TRBD1. V lost 4 bases to trimming and J lost 1 base; unmatched junction nucleotides: 4. The CDR3 length is 16 residues. CDR1 and CDR2 (germline): MNHEY, SVGEGT.

The chain combines TRBV20-1 with TRBJ1-1; TRBD1 agrees at 8 bases. Per the germline V gene, CDR1 is DFQATT and CDR2 is SNEGSKA (reference sequence). CDR3 length equals 15 residues. The CDR3 loop reads CLLEGPGQGSTEAFF. In nucleotides, the CDR3 is TGCCTTCTAGAGGGCCCCGGACAGGGAAGCACTGAAGCTTTCTTT.

This clonotype came up a few times. The CDR3 nucleotides read TGCAGTGCCCGGGCACTAGCGGGAGGTGTTCGTAATGAGCAGTTCTTC. It specifies CSARALAGGVRNEQFF. This chain joins TRBV20-1 and TRBJ2-1; 12 positions match TRBD2. V shed 6 bases, J shed 7 bases, and the junction held 13 bases outside the gene matches. This CDR3 is 16 amino acids long. Germline V gene lookup returns CDR1 DFQATT and CDR2 SNEGSKA (reference sequence).

The sample holds a few counts of this clonotype. The chain is built from TRBV24-1 and TRBJ2-7; 9 nucleotides match TRBD1. Germline loops: CDR1 KGHDR, CDR2 SFDVKD. The CDR3 is 15 residues long. Trimming cost V 2 bases and J 2 bases; bases outside gene matches: 3. The CDR3 here is CATSDSGQGTYEQYF. The DNA for the CDR3 is TGTGCCACCAGTGATTCCGGACAGGGGACCTACGAGCAGTACTTC.

The table lists this clonotype with many counts. CDR3 sequence reads: CASSLVQGLYEQYF. The CDR3 DNA follows: TGTGCCAGCAGCTTGGTACAGGGGCTTTACGAGCAGTACTTC. This chain connects TRBV7-2 to TRBJ2-7; 7 nucleotides line up with TRBD1. The trim removed 3 bases at V and 4 bases at J, leaving 6 bases unmatched. CDR3 length: 14 amino acids. Germline V lookup: CDR1 SGHTA, CDR2 FQGNSA.

In its sample, this clonotype was seen a few times. The rearrangement uses TRBV20-1 and TRBJ2-1; 16 bases match TRBD2. CDR1 is DFQATT and CDR2 is SNEGSKA in the germline V gene (reference sequence). The CDR3 consists of 16 residues. V shed 4 bases and J 9 bases; nucleotides not matched to a gene: 9. This CDR3 reads CSATGTSGRAMVEQFF. CDR3 bases: TGCAGTGCTACCGGGACTAGCGGGAGGGCCATGGTTGAGCAGTTCTTC.

The chain recombines TRBV15 with TRBJ2-5; D possibly corresponds to TRBD2 (5 bases). The CDR3 runs 13 residues. Trimming cost V 8 bases and J 3 bases, with 13 bases left between them. CDR1 LNHNV and CDR2 YYDKDF come from the germline V gene (reference sequence). The chain's CDR3 is CATSLALKETQYF. As DNA, the CDR3 is TGTGCCACCTCCCTAGCACTAAAAGAGACCCAGTACTTC. Complete variable domain (other parts from reference TRBV15 and TRBJ2-5): DAMVIQNPRYQVTQFGKPVTLSCSQTLNHNVMYWYQQKSSQAPKLLFHYYDKDFNNEADTPDNFQSRRPNTSFCFLDIRSPGLGDTAMYLCATSLALKETQYFGPGTRLLVL.

This clonotype showed up many times. The chain is built from TRBV6-5 and TRBJ2-1; unclear D gene. CDR1 is MNHEY and CDR2 is SVGAGI in the germline V gene. V lost 8 bases to trimming and J lost 5 bases, with 13 bases between them. The CDR3 extends over 13 amino acids. The CDR3 sequence: CASGRTTNNEQFF. The CDR3, as DNA: TGTGCCAGCGGACGGACCACGAACAATGAGCAGTTCTTC.

This clonotype appeared many times. The J gene is TRBJ2-5, the V gene TRBV5-8, with D unresolved. Trimming cost V 2 bases and J 5 bases, with 10 bases left between them. Germline CDR1 is SGHTS and CDR2 is YDEGEE. The CDR3 has 13 residues. The CDR3 bases are TGTGCCAGCAGCTTCGACCCGGAGGAGACCCAGTACTTC. It yields the protein CASSFDPEETQYF.

This clonotype was seen ten or more times. The V gene is TRBV29-1, the J gene TRBJ2-5; D not resolved. This CDR3 comprises 12 residues. Germline V lookup: CDR1 SQVTM, CDR2 ANQGSEA. V was pared by 3 bases and J by 5 bases, with 10 bases between. The CDR3 region is CSVDPVGETQYF. The DNA of the CDR3 is TGCAGCGTTGATCCCGTGGGGGAGACCCAGTACTTC.

This clonotype appeared many times. The rearrangement links TRBV7-2 to TRBJ2-1; TRBD2 matches 9 bases. CDR1 is SGHTA and CDR2 is FQGNSA in the germline V gene. The length of the CDR3 is 15 residues. The ends lost 5 bases at V and 5 bases at J; junction bases unmatched: 7. The CDR3 loop reads CASSPSGTRHNEQFF. The CDR3 nucleotides read TGTGCCAGCAGCCCTAGCGGGACTCGGCACAATGAGCAGTTCTTC.